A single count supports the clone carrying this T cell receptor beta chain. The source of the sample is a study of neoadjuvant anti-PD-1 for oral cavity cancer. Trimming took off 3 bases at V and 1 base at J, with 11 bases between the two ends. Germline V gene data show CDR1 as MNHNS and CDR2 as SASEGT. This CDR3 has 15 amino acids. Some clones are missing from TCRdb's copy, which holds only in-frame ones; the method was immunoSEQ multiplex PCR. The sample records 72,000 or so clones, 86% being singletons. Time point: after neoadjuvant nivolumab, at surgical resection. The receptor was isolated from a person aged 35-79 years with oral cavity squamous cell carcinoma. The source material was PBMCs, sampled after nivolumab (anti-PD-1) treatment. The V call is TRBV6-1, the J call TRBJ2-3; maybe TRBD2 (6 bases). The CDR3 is CASSDEAGGTDTQYF. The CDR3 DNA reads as TGTGCCAGCAGTGACGAAGCGGGTGGCACAGATACGCAGTATTTT.